This T cell receptor beta chain appears in the sequencing data of a study of cytomegalovirus exposure and HLA in healthy donors. About the research overall: Sequencing of about 200 million T cells in an earlier analysis found roughly 120 million unique TCR beta sequences. Study-wide results and caveats: Fewer N-insertions than the roughly 650-donor mean were reportedly shown by an Asian-associated ancestry cluster in a later analysis.

Donors counted as nominally healthy when sampled, yet unrecorded immune exposures were likely. Points on this clone: Its antigen is not known.

V lost 8 bases and J lost 0, with 10 bases in between. The CDR3 length is 13 residues. Germline V gives CDR1 LGHNT, CDR2 FRNRAP. Primers for the PCR totalled 60 Vbeta and 13 Jbeta. Profiled with immunoSEQ multiplex PCR; TCRdb holds only in-frame clones, not every one. This sample carries roughly 100,000 clones, around four fifths of them seen once, and the ten largest clones take 2.5% to 3%. The receptor comes from a man aged 35-49 years in good health and CMV-seronegative. The V call is TRBV12-5, the J call TRBJ1-2; D ambiguous. The source material was PBMCs. The CDR3 nucleotides are TGTGCTAGTAGCCCGGGAGCTAACTATGGCTACACCTTC. Encoded protein: CASSPGANYGYTF.